This TCR beta chain came from a study of cytomegalovirus exposure and HLA in healthy donors. A word on this clone: The antigen remains undetermined.

The CDR3 has 17 residues. Deletions cut 2 bases from V and 1 base from J, with 17 bases between. The germline V gene encodes CDR1 SGHTA and CDR2 FQGNSA. PCR employed 60 Vbeta and 13 Jbeta primers. TCRdb's table, derived via immunoSEQ multiplex PCR, lists solely in-frame clones and lacks some. The data show 150,000 to 200,000 clones, with 60% to 80% seen just once and under 2.5% held by the top ten. Study-wide points: TCR beta chains associated with HLA were, in a later analysis, more clonally expanded than equally common others.

This clonotype was obtained from a man aged 50 or older in good health and CMV-seropositive. The chain recombines TRBV7-2 with TRBJ1-2; possible D gene TRBD1, 6 bases. Specimen: PBMCs. CDR3 sequence reads: CASSLLGGQGNNYGYTF. The CDR3 coding sequence is TGTGCCAGCAGCTTATTGGGGGGGCAGGGCAATAACTATGGCTACACCTTC.